Below, 25 T cell receptor beta chains from the same sample are listed, as sequenced in a study of CD8 T cells in ankylosing spondylitis. TCRdb independently ran MiXCR on the 5' RACE reads; one entry per CDR3 protein. The data contain 250,000 to 350,000 distinct CDR3 sequences, 20% of them singletons. Sequencing was done on a sample of blood, either unsorted or a sorted T cell fraction (not recorded which). Source of these receptors: a male donor with ankylosing spondylitis or in good health (not recorded which).

This clonotype was seen ten or more times. The V gene is TRBV6-5, the J gene TRBJ2-5; D ambiguous. The CDR3 consists of 15 residues. Germline loops: CDR1 MNHEY, CDR2 SVGAGI. The V end was cut by 2 bases, the J end by 2 bases, with 12 bases between. CDR3 nucleotide sequence: TGTGCCAGCAGTTACCACGACACGATTCAAGAGACCCAGTACTTC. This sequence encodes CASSYHDTIQETQYF.

The chain recombines TRBV5-1 with TRBJ2-4; D call uncertain. Germline V gene data show CDR1 as SGHRS and CDR2 as YFSETQ. CDR3 size: 15 residues. V was cut by 0 bases and J by 1 base, with 8 bases left in between. In DNA, the CDR3 is TGCGCCAGCAGCTTGGAGGTGGGGGCCAAAAACATTCAGTACTTC. It codes for CASSLEVGAKNIQYF.

This clonotype showed up many times. The chain links TRBV5-5 to TRBJ2-3, with TRBD2 matching over 9 bases. The germline CDR1 and CDR2 sequences are SGHKS and YYEKEE (reference sequence). V gave up 5 bases and J gave up 4 bases; unmatched junction bases: 8. The CDR3 has 15 amino acids. CDR3 DNA: TGTGCCAGCAGAAGGGGCCTAGCGGGACCAGATACGCAGTATTTT. Protein sequence: CASRRGLAGPDTQYF. The full variable domain, its missing parts supplied by reference TRBV5-5 and TRBJ2-3, is DAGVTQSPTHLIKTRGQQVTLRCSPISGHKSVSWYQQVLGQGPQFIFQYYEKEERGRGNFPDRFSARQFPNYSSELNVNALLLGDSALYLCASRRGLAGPDTQYFGPGTRLTVL.

The gene calls are TRBV5-1 and TRBJ2-5; the D is unclear. V lost 0 bases and J 7 bases, leaving 7 bases between the germline ends. Germline loops: CDR1 SGHRS, CDR2 YFSETQ. This CDR3 is 12 amino acids long. In DNA, the CDR3 is TGCGCCAGCAGCTTGGATACGGGGACCCAGTACTTC. This codes for CASSLDTGTQYF.

The chain is built from TRBV12-3 or TRBV12-4 and TRBJ2-1; 11 bases align to TRBD2. After removal of 10 bases from V and 5 bases from J, the junction contained 7 bases not matched to a gene. The CDR3 consists of 14 residues. The CDR3 nucleotides read TGTGCCAACAGGGGACTAGCGGTAAACAATGAGCAGTTCTTC. It translates to CANRGLAVNNEQFF.

The chain couples TRBV7-8 to TRBJ1-5; D may be TRBD1 (5 bases). Trimming shortened V by 5 bases and J by 3 bases, and 17 bases separated the two germline ends. CDR1 is SGHVS and CDR2 is FQNEAQ in the germline V gene. The CDR3 totals 16 residues. The DNA of the CDR3 is TGTGCCAGCAGCCCTAGGGACTCTATATTCAATCAGCCCCAGCATTTT. It codes for CASSPRDSIFNQPQHF.

This clonotype has just a few counts. The rearrangement joins TRBV11-2 to TRBJ1-1; the D gene is possibly TRBD1 (5 bases). With 8 bases removed from V and 4 bases from J, the gap between germline ends came to 20 bases. This CDR3 contains 15 residues. From germline, CDR1 is SGHAT and CDR2 FQNNGV. In nucleotides, the CDR3 is TGTGCCAGCCTCCTCCCGGCAGGGTTGGGCACTGAAGCTTTCTTT. This encodes CASLLPAGLGTEAFF.

The chain employs TRBV12-3 or TRBV12-4 and TRBJ1-3; D remains unclear. The CDR3 sequence is 14 residues long. The V end was cut by 8 bases, the J end by 3 bases, with 14 bases between. The CDR3 protein is CASGSREGGNTIYF. Written as DNA, the CDR3 is TGTGCCAGCGGATCTCGAGAGGGTGGAAACACCATATATTTT.

The table lists this clonotype with a few counts. The rearrangement joins TRBV12-3 or TRBV12-4 to TRBJ2-3; D call uncertain. The CDR3 spans 14 residues. V lost 2 bases and J 1 base, leaving 7 bases between the germline ends. The CDR3 nucleotides are TGTGCCAGCAGTTTAATCTCTGGCACAGATACGCAGTATTTT. Amino acids: CASSLISGTDTQYF.

This chain joins TRBV28 and TRBJ2-1, with D tentatively TRBD2 (6 bases). CDR3 size: 15 residues. Trimming took 2 bases from V and 2 from J, leaving 10 bases between them. CDR1 and CDR2 (germline): MDHEN, SYDVKM. The CDR3 here is CASSLRGGPYNEQFF. CDR3 nucleotides: TGTGCCAGCAGTTTAAGGGGAGGCCCCTACAATGAGCAGTTCTTC. The full variable domain, rest sourced from reference TRBV28 and TRBJ2-1, is DVKVTQSSRYLVKRTGEKVFLECVQDMDHENMFWYRQDPGLGLRLIYFSYDVKMKEKGDIPEGYSVSREKKERFSLILESASTNQTSMYLCASSLRGGPYNEQFFGPGTRLTVL.

This clonotype was seen a handful of times. V gene TRBV6-5 combines with J gene TRBJ1-1, with D unresolved. V was shortened by 3 bases and J by 4 bases, with 12 bases between the two germline ends. Looked up from germline, CDR1 is MNHEY and CDR2 is SVGAGI. This CDR3 has 14 residues. The CDR3 is CASSYFGVGTEAFF. The CDR3, as DNA: TGTGCCAGCAGTTATTTTGGGGTTGGCACTGAAGCTTTCTTT.

This clonotype was observed a handful of times. CDR3 sequence: CASSLDTGLAGVNEQFF. The CDR3 DNA follows: TGTGCCAGCAGCTTGGACACGGGACTAGCGGGGGTTAATGAGCAGTTCTTC. V gene TRBV5-8 combines with J gene TRBJ2-1; 14 positions match TRBD2. V shed 0 bases and J 7 bases; nucleotides not matched to a gene: 6. The length of the CDR3 is 17 residues. Germline V gene sequence: CDR1 SGHTS, CDR2 YDEGEE.

V usage is TRBV5-1 and J usage is TRBJ1-1, with 8 bases identical to TRBD1. The CDR3 is 15 amino acids. Germline V CDR1 and CDR2: SGHRS, YFSETQ. The CDR3 region has the DNA TGCGCTTCCGGACAGGGTGGAACATTGAACACTGAAGCTTTCTTT. This sequence encodes CASGQGGTLNTEAFF.

This chain links TRBV6-6 with TRBJ2-7, with D unclear. CDR1 is MNHNY and CDR2 is SVGAGI in the germline V gene (reference sequence). The germline V and J ends were trimmed by 2 bases and 7 bases, with 12 bases remaining between them. This CDR3 region has 13 residues. The CDR3 loop reads CASSYRAGREQYV. The CDR3 DNA follows: TGTGCCAGCAGTTACAGGGCAGGTCGGGAGCAGTACGTC.

The gene calls are TRBV15 and TRBJ2-6, with 7 bases that match TRBD2. Per germline, CDR1 LNHNV and CDR2 YYDKDF (reference sequence). V lost 0 bases to trimming and J lost 4 bases; unmatched junction nucleotides: 6. The CDR3 consists of 17 residues. The CDR3 nucleotides are TGTGCCACCAGCAGAGAGACAGCCGGGAGGGGGGCCAACGTCCTGACTTTC. It is translated as CATSRETAGRGANVLTF.

This clonotype was seen more than once but under ten times. V is TRBV5-1 and J is TRBJ2-1, with D tentatively TRBD1 (6 bases). The V end lost 7 bases, the J end lost 5 bases, and 22 bases lay between the germline ends. Germline CDR1 is SGHRS and CDR2 is YFSETQ. The CDR3 is 16 amino acids. CDR3 in amino acids: CASRILQGIGNNEQFF. As DNA, the CDR3 is TGCGCCAGCCGAATCTTACAGGGAATAGGGAACAATGAGCAGTTCTTC.

The chain couples TRBV7-8 to TRBJ2-7, with no clear D. V was clipped by 4 bases and J by 3 bases, with 10 bases between them. The germline CDR1 and CDR2 sequences are SGHVS and FQNEAQ. The CDR3 runs 13 residues. This CDR3 reads CASSSDTDYEQYV. CDR3 DNA sequence: TGTGCCAGCAGCTCCGACACCGACTACGAGCAGTACGTC.

This clonotype is categorized as medium-sized (0.01 to 0.1%). V and J are TRBV4-1 and TRBJ1-6, with D perhaps matching TRBD1 (5 bases). V lost 0 bases and J lost 7, with 13 bases in between. Per the germline V gene, CDR1 is MGHRA and CDR2 is YSYEKL. CDR3 length equals 16 residues. The chain's CDR3 is CASSQEVTVVNSPLHF. In DNA form, the CDR3 reads TGCGCCAGCAGCCAAGAGGTGACAGTGGTCAATTCACCCCTCCACTTT.

This clonotype was detected only a few times. The genes are TRBV3-1 and TRBJ2-2; tentatively, D is TRBD1 (6 bases). The CDR3 consists of 15 residues. Germline values: CDR1 LGHDT, CDR2 YNNKEL (reference sequence). With 3 bases removed from V and 7 bases from J, the gap between germline ends came to 15 bases. Here the CDR3 reads CASSQNRVVGGELFF. Written as DNA, the CDR3 is TGTGCCAGCAGCCAGAACAGGGTCGTCGGCGGGGAGCTGTTTTTT. The variable domain in full, with the rest retrieved from reference TRBV3-1 and TRBJ2-2, is DTAVSQTPKYLVTQMGNDKSIKCEQNLGHDTMYWYKQDSKKFLKIMFSYNNKELIINETVPNRFSPKSPDKAHLNLHINSLELGDSAVYFCASSQNRVVGGELFFGEGSRLTVL.

V is TRBV24-1 and J is TRBJ1-1; D is possibly TRBD1 (5 bases). CDR3 length: 16 residues. Germline CDR1 is KGHDR and CDR2 is SFDVKD. Trimming removed 5 bases at V and 1 base at J, with 16 bases between. The CDR3 DNA is TGTGCCACCAGTGCCTCCAGGGCCCTACCGAACACTGAAGCTTTCTTT. It yields the protein CATSASRALPNTEAFF.

This clonotype came up a few times. The rearrangement links TRBV29-1 to TRBJ1-2; no definite D call. Germline V gene sequence: CDR1 SQVTM, CDR2 ANQGSEA. V shed 3 bases and J shed 5 bases, with 10 bases lying between them. The CDR3 is 12 amino acids. Written as DNA, the CDR3 is TGCAGCGTTGATTGGGAGGAGTATGGCTACACCTTC. Protein sequence: CSVDWEEYGYTF.

This clonotype has a handful of counts. This chain joins TRBV14 and TRBJ1-6, with D maybe TRBD1 (5 bases). Germline loops: CDR1 SGHDN, CDR2 FVKESK. Trimming left V 1 base short and J 5 bases short, with 9 bases between. The CDR3 loop spans 15 amino acids. CDR3 DNA sequence: TGTGCCAGCAGCCAAGTTAGGGGAAATAATTCACCCCTCCACTTT. This sequence encodes CASSQVRGNNSPLHF. The entire variable domain, with the rest obtained from reference TRBV14 and TRBJ1-6, is as follows: EAGVTQFPSHSVIEKGQTVTLRCDPISGHDNLYWYRRVMGKEIKFLLHFVKESKQDESGMPNNRFLAERTGGTYSTLKVQPAELEDSGVYFCASSQVRGNNSPLHFGNGTRLTVT.

The rearrangement uses TRBV20-1 and TRBJ2-3; 8 nucleotides line up with TRBD2. J gave up 2 bases and V 6 bases, and 10 bases lay outside the gene matches. The CDR3 runs to 15 residues. Germline V gene lookup returns CDR1 DFQATT and CDR2 SNEGSKA (reference sequence). In DNA form, the CDR3 reads TGCAGTGCCAGTCGAGCGGGGGATCACACAGATACGCAGTATTTT. It encodes CSASRAGDHTDTQYF.

V usage is TRBV25-1 and J usage is TRBJ2-3; 12 bases are shared with TRBD2. This CDR3 is built from 17 residues. Per the germline V gene, CDR1 is MGHDK and CDR2 is SYGVNS. V lost 3 bases, J lost 0 bases, and 4 bases stayed unmatched. CDR3 protein: CASSEGLAGTSTDTQYF. The CDR3 DNA is TGTGCCAGCAGTGAGGGACTAGCGGGCACTAGCACAGATACGCAGTATTTT.

This clonotype was counted many times. The chain has TRBV6-2 or TRBV6-3 and TRBJ2-5, with 9 bases matching TRBD2. Trimming removed 2 bases from V and 5 bases from J; junction bases left unmatched: 3. CDR3 length equals 14 residues. Per germline, CDR1 MNHEY and CDR2 SVGEGT. The CDR3 nucleotides are TGTGCCAGCAGTTACAGCGGGGGGCAGGAGACCCAGTACTTC. Amino acids: CASSYSGGQETQYF.